The entry below describes one T cell receptor (beta chain). Its antigen is not known. The second PCR ran about 6 to 12 cycles with a sample-barcoded 5' primer and J-beta primers. A minimum of 2.5 million CDR3-containing paired-end reads was obtained for each sample. TCRdb re-analysed the 5' RACE reads in MiXCR, keeping a single row per CDR3 protein. The data show 910,000 or so distinct CDR3 sequences, roughly half seen once. This sample is part of a study of blood T cells in healthy people across ages. General study points: Strong correlation linked observed beta diversity and percent naive T cells.

Sequenced input: blood. The clonotype comes from an older woman in good health.

This CDR3 reads CAISEYPSRYEQYF. The DNA for the CDR3 is TGTGCCATCAGTGAGTACCCTAGTCGGTACGAGCAGTACTTC. The rearrangement joins TRBV10-3 to TRBJ2-7; D remains unclear. The CDR3 has 14 residues. Germline V gives CDR1 ENHRY, CDR2 SYGVKD. Trimming cost V 1 base and J 4 bases, with 11 bases left between them.